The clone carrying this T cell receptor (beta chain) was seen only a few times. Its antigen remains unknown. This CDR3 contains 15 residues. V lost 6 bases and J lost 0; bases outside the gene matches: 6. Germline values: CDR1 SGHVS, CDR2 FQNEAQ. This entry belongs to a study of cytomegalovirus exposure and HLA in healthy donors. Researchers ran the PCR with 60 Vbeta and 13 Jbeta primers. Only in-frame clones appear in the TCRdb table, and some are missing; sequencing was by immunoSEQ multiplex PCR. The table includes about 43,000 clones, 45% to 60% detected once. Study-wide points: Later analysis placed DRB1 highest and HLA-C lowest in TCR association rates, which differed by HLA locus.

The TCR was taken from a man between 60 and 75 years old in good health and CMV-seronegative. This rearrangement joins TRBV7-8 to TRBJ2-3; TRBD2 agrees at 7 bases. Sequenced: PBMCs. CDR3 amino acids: CASSLLAASTDTQYF. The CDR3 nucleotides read TGTGCCAGCAGTCTCCTAGCGGCTAGCACAGATACGCAGTATTTT.